This T cell receptor beta chain was sequenced in a study of vaccination effects on CD4 cells after COVID-19. Sequenced by immunoSEQ multiplex PCR; TCRdb stores in-frame clones only, minus some. The table shows some 40,000 clones, with 70% to 85% occurring only once. Study observations and caveats: Late post-vaccination samples showed marked contraction of infection- and vaccine-induced clones.

V was clipped by 6 bases and J by 9 bases, with 12 bases between them. CDR3 length equals 11 residues. The germline gives CDR1 SNHLY, CDR2 FYNNEI. Regarding this clone: Its antigen is unidentified.

Peptide-pool stimulation followed by sequencing identified expanded antigen-specific CD4+ clonotypes in the ViraFEST assay. At the end of about 9 days of culture, CD4+ T cells were isolated. Subjects were given two BNT162b2 or mRNA-1273 vaccine doses. The chain joins TRBV2 to TRBJ2-7, with D possibly being TRBD2 (5 bases). The sequence came from a human donor who received a COVID-19 vaccine. Some clones in this sample may be carry-over from other donors' samples. Specimen: CD4+ T cells from PBMCs cultured with HCoV-NL63 spike peptides, collected after COVID-19 vaccination. The DNA of the CDR3 is TGTGCCAGCAGGAGGGAAATCGGGCAGTACGTC. It encodes CASRREIGQYV.